This T cell receptor (beta chain) was sequenced in a study of cytomegalovirus exposure and HLA in healthy donors. Study information: Across some 400 genotyped donors, roughly 85% landed in the Caucasian-associated ancestry cluster.

As to this clone: The antigen remains undetermined.

Use of 60 Vbeta and 13 Jbeta primers characterized the PCR. Only in-frame clones appear in the TCRdb table, and some are missing; sequencing was by immunoSEQ multiplex PCR. The table lists about 100,000 clones, less than 75% of them singletons, with under 13% in the top ten. Study findings and constraints: An analysis that was carried out later associated some 17,000 TCR beta sequences with HLA alleles at 0.05 false discovery rate.

Between the trimmed V and J ends, which lost 2 bases and 2 bases, there was a span of 10 bases. Germline-derived CDR1 and CDR2 are MNHEY and SVGAGI. The CDR3 spans 14 residues. Though nominally healthy at sampling, donors likely had unrecorded immune exposures. The chain joins TRBV6-5 to TRBJ2-7; D perhaps matches TRBD1 (5 bases). What was sequenced was PBMCs. This clonotype was sampled from a man in his forties in good health and CMV-seropositive. For the CDR3, the DNA is TGTGCCAGCAGTTACAGGGGCGAGACCTACGAGCAGTACTTC. It encodes CASSYRGETYEQYF.